These 19 T cell receptor beta chains were all obtained from the same sample, sequenced in a study of regulatory T cells in long-lasting Graves disease. CDR3 regions were amplified by Arm-PCR using iRepertoire HTBI primers to build TCR beta libraries. Via MiXCR, TCRdb re-called the multiplex PCR reads, giving one row per CDR3 protein. In the table there are roughly 360,000 distinct CDR3 sequences, 10% to 15% of which are singletons. Stated time point: newly diagnosed GD, antithyroid drugs for less than 3 months. There was RNA extracted from PBMCs, and the TCR library was made from it. The sample was also linked to a second study, of T cells in Graves' hyperthyroidism and ophthalmopathy.

The sample was peripheral blood mononuclear cells (PBMCs), taken at new diagnosis, from a patient treated with antithyroid drugs. The origin of the receptors is a woman aged 18-29 years with Graves disease.

The table lists this clonotype with many counts. The V and J genes are TRBV6-9 and TRBJ1-5; D is undetermined. V shed 3 bases and J shed 4 bases, with 7 bases lying between them. Germline V gene lookup returns CDR1 MNHGY and CDR2 SVAAGI. There are 13 residues in the CDR3. The CDR3 bases are TGTGCCAGCAGTTACACAGATAATCAGCCCCAGCATTTT. Its protein product is CASSYTDNQPQHF.

This chain joins TRBV11-2 and TRBJ2-2, with D possibly matching TRBD2 (6 bases). V lost 8 bases and J 4 bases, leaving 11 bases between the germline ends. Germline CDR1 reads SGHAT; CDR2 reads FQNNGV. The CDR3 has 13 residues. CDR3 coding DNA: TGTGCCAGCGCGGGAAGGATCACCGGGGAGCTGTTTTTT. Amino acids: CASAGRITGELFF.

V usage is TRBV5-4 and J usage is TRBJ2-1, with 7 nucleotides matching TRBD2. Germline V gene sequence: CDR1 SGHNT, CDR2 YYREEE (reference sequence). The CDR3 runs to 15 residues. The V gene end was trimmed by 3 bases and the J gene end by 4 bases; junction bases not matched to a gene: 7. The CDR3 here is CASSSLADLYNEQFF. The CDR3 region has the DNA TGTGCCAGCAGCTCGCTAGCGGATCTTTACAATGAGCAGTTCTTC.

This clonotype was picked up many times. This rearrangement joins TRBV10-2 to TRBJ2-5; 14 bases line up with TRBD2. Germline CDR1 is WSHSY and CDR2 is SAAADI. The CDR3 extends over 16 amino acids. V lost 3 bases, J lost 5 bases, and 5 bases stayed unmatched. CDR3 DNA: TGCGCCAGCAGTGAAGGGACTAGCGGGAGAAGGGAGACCCAGTACTTC. Protein sequence: CASSEGTSGRRETQYF.

This clonotype was detected a few times. This likely stems from a read error, as it lies one base from a far larger clone. This sequence joins TRBV28 and TRBJ1-1; tentatively, D is TRBD1 (6 bases). This CDR3 region has 12 residues. Germline V gives CDR1 MDHEN, CDR2 SYDVKM. The germline V and J ends were trimmed by 6 bases and 5 bases, with 10 bases remaining between them. In DNA form, the CDR3 reads TGTGCCAGCAGAAAGGGGGGAACTGAAGCTTTCTTT. The encoded protein is CASRKGGTEAFF.

This rearrangement joins TRBV20-1 to TRBJ1-3, with D unclear. CDR1 is DFQATT, CDR2 SNEGSKA, per germline (reference sequence). Trimming took off 6 bases at V and 0 bases at J, with 15 bases between the two ends. CDR3 length: 15 residues. The CDR3 DNA is TGCAGTGCCCAGCTAGTCCGGCTCTCTGGAAACACCATATATTTT. Translating gives CSAQLVRLSGNTIYF.

This clonotype showed up many times. V is TRBV5-1 and J is TRBJ1-1; unclear D gene. The V end lost 2 bases, the J end lost 6 bases, and 8 bases lay between the germline ends. CDR3 length: 12 residues. Germline V gives CDR1 SGHRS, CDR2 YFSETQ. In nucleotides, the CDR3 is TGCGCCAGCAGCTTTGAAACCTCTGAAGCTTTCTTT. It encodes CASSFETSEAFF.

This clonotype showed up many times. V gene TRBV2 combines with J gene TRBJ2-5, with a possible D match to TRBD2 (8 bases). This CDR3 spans 16 amino acids. Germline values: CDR1 SNHLY, CDR2 FYNNEI. V was cut by 7 bases and J by 5 bases, with 23 bases left in between. CDR3 region: CASKFFGRGRTETQYF. The CDR3 coding sequence is TGTGCCAGCAAATTCTTCGGGAGGGGGCGGACGGAGACCCAGTACTTC.

This clonotype was counted ten times or more. The chain has TRBV5-5 and TRBJ2-2; 10 bases agree with TRBD1. This CDR3 region has 16 residues. With V trimmed by 4 bases and J by 1 base, 4 bases remained unmatched. The germline V gene has CDR1 SGHKS and CDR2 YYEKEE (reference sequence). CDR3: CASSPGDRGNTGELFF. CDR3 DNA sequence: TGTGCCAGCAGCCCCGGGGACAGGGGGAACACCGGGGAGCTGTTTTTT.

This clonotype was observed many times. V and J are TRBV5-6 and TRBJ1-2; D is ambiguous. This CDR3 comprises 13 residues. The germline V gene has CDR1 SGHDT and CDR2 YYEEEE. Trimming shortened V by 2 bases and J by 6 bases, and 11 bases separated the two germline ends. CDR3 sequence reads: CASSFRSGDGYTF. CDR3 nucleotide sequence: TGTGCCAGCAGCTTCCGGAGCGGGGATGGCTACACCTTC.

This clonotype has a handful of counts. V usage is TRBV15 and J usage is TRBJ1-5; TRBD1 might be the D (5 bases). The CDR3 has 13 amino acids. The germline CDR1 and CDR2 sequences are LNHNV and YYDKDF (reference sequence). The germline V and J ends were trimmed by 5 bases and 7 bases, with 12 bases remaining between them. In nucleotides, the CDR3 is TGTGCCACCAGCGGGGCTGGGGAGCAGCCCCAGCATTTT. Protein: CATSGAGEQPQHF. Full variable domain (remainder filled in from reference TRBV15 and TRBJ1-5): DAMVIQNPRYQVTQFGKPVTLSCSQTLNHNVMYWYQQKSSQAPKLLFHYYDKDFNNEADTPDNFQSRRPNTSFCFLDIRSPGLGDTAMYLCATSGAGEQPQHFGDGTRLSIL.

The sample holds many counts of this clonotype. The chain links TRBV11-2 to TRBJ1-5; the D is unclear. Trimming removed 2 bases from V and 7 bases from J, with 9 bases in between. Germline assignment: CDR1 SGHAT and CDR2 FQNNGV. The CDR3 covers 13 residues. The CDR3, as DNA: TGTGCCAGCAGCTTAACTTCCGAACAGCCCCAGCATTTT. Protein: CASSLTSEQPQHF.

Ten or more counts support this clonotype. The V gene is TRBV6-1, the J gene TRBJ1-5; tentatively, D is TRBD1 (5 bases). Germline-derived CDR1 and CDR2 are MNHNS and SASEGT. Trimming stripped 2 bases from V and 1 base from J, with 15 bases between. The CDR3 is 17 amino acids. The CDR3 sequence: CASSETILTASNQPQHF. The DNA for the CDR3 is TGTGCCAGCAGTGAAACCATCTTGACAGCGAGCAATCAGCCCCAGCATTTT.

Concerning this clonotype itself: This may stem from a read error, because a much larger clone lies one nucleotide away. For the CDR3, the DNA is TGTGCCGGCAGTTTGTTAGGGTTGGACAGGGCAAGAAGAGGTAGAGAAGCTTTCTTT. Its translation is CAGSLLGLDRARRGREAFF. The chain links TRBV12-3 or TRBV12-4 to TRBJ1-1, with 8 positions matching TRBD1. The CDR3 loop spans 19 amino acids.

In this sample, this clonotype turned up many times. The chain carries TRBV6-2 or TRBV6-3 and TRBJ1-2; 7 nucleotides align to TRBD1. The CDR3 runs to 15 residues. The ends lost 6 bases at V and 4 bases at J; junction bases unmatched: 11. CDR1 and CDR2 (germline): MNHEY, SVGEGT. The CDR3: CASSTGQSVAYGYTF. CDR3 coding DNA: TGTGCCAGCAGCACGGGACAGTCAGTGGCCTATGGCTACACCTTC.

Turning to this clonotype: This likely came from a read error, as a far larger clone is one base away. The V and J genes are TRBV6-2 or TRBV6-3 and TRBJ2-5; TRBD1 or TRBD2 may be the D gene (5 bases each). V lost 8 bases to trimming and J lost 3 bases, with 13 bases between them. The CDR3 sequence is 13 residues long. Germline V gene lookup returns CDR1 MNHEY and CDR2 SVGEGT. CDR3 DNA: TGTGCCAGCTCCGGGGCTGAAGAAGAGACCCAGTACTTC. Its protein is CASSGAEEETQYF.

The table lists this clonotype with a few counts. V and J are TRBV2 and TRBJ2-7; a possible D gene is TRBD1 (6 bases). The CDR3 covers 12 residues. Trimming pared 11 bases from V and 4 bases from J, leaving 15 bases between. Germline CDR1 and CDR2: SNHLY and FYNNEI. The CDR3 sequence: CAGNGRGYEQYV. CDR3 bases: TGTGCCGGCAATGGCAGGGGTTACGAGCAGTACGTC.

This clonotype was picked up many times. The V and J genes are TRBV28 and TRBJ2-7, with 7 bases fitting TRBD1. Trimming took 11 bases from V and 2 from J; bases not matched to a gene: 9. Per the germline V gene, CDR1 is MDHEN and CDR2 is SYDVKM. The CDR3 length is 13 residues. The CDR3: CACKGTAPYEQYF. The CDR3 nucleotides read TGTGCCTGTAAAGGGACAGCGCCCTACGAGCAGTACTTC.

This clonotype has a count of ten or more. The V gene is TRBV28, the J gene TRBJ1-1; D remains ambiguous. The germline CDR1 and CDR2 sequences are MDHEN and SYDVKM. This CDR3 has 11 residues. The V and J ends lost 9 bases and 1 base respectively, with 6 bases between them. CDR3 loop: CAREWNTEAFF. The CDR3 DNA reads as TGTGCCAGAGAATGGAACACTGAAGCTTTCTTT.